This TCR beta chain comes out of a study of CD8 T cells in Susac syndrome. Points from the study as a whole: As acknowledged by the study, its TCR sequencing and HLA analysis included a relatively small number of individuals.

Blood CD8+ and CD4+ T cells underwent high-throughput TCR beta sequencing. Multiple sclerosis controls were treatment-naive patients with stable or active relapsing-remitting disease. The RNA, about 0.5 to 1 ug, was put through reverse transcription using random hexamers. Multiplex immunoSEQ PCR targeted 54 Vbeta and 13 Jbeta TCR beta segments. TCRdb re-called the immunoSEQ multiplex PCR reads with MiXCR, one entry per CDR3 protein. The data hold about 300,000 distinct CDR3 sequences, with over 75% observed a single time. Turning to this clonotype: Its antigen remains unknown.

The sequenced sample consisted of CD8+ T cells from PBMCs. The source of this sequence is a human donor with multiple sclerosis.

CDR3 residues: CASSREGGTEAFF. CDR3 DNA: TGTGCCAGCAGCAGAGAAGGGGGCACTGAAGCTTTCTTT. The rearrangement uses TRBV2 and TRBJ1-1, with D possibly matching TRBD1 (6 bases). V was clipped by 6 bases and J by 4 bases, with 12 bases between them. Germline CDR1 and CDR2: SNHLY and FYNNEI. The CDR3 spans 13 residues.